A single sample gave rise to the 31 T cell receptor beta chains below, sequenced in a study of technical replicates of blood from a handful of donors. Using immunoSEQ multiplex PCR, the repertoire was profiled, and TCRdb retains in-frame clones only, with some absent. Of more than 90,000 clones listed, approximately 96% were seen once; the top ten hold over 0.2%. The specimen was T cells isolated from PBMCs. Receptor source: a human donor in good health.

The V gene is TRBV5-1, the J gene TRBJ2-3; 8 bases agree with TRBD2. V was clipped by 4 bases and J by 2 bases; unmatched bases: 3. Germline V gene data show CDR1 as SGHRS and CDR2 as YFSETQ. The CDR3 covers 14 residues. The CDR3 DNA follows: TGCGCCAGCAGCCTGGGACTAGTCACAGATACGCAGTATTTT. As protein: CASSLGLVTDTQYF.

This chain uses TRBV9 with TRBJ2-6, with a tentative D call TRBD1 (6 bases). CDR1 SGDLS and CDR2 YYNGEE come from the germline V gene. V lost 3 bases, J lost 0 bases, and 7 bases lay in between. This CDR3 is 15 amino acids long. In DNA form, the CDR3 reads TGTGCCAGCAGCGACAGGGTCTCTGGGGCCAACGTCCTGACTTTC. This codes for CASSDRVSGANVLTF.

This chain uses TRBV27 with TRBJ2-1, with TRBD1 identical over 8 bases. V was clipped by 1 base and J by 12 bases; unmatched bases: 14. The CDR3 contains 16 residues. Germline loops: CDR1 MNHEY, CDR2 SMNVEV (reference sequence). CDR3 in DNA: TGTGCCAGCAGTTTATGGGAGCAGGGGGCTCCGGGACCGCAGTTCTTC. Translated: CASSLWEQGAPGPQFF.

The chain joins TRBV6-1 to TRBJ1-5; possible D gene TRBD1, 6 bases. CDR1 and CDR2 from the germline V gene are MNHNS and SASEGT. The CDR3 covers 13 residues. V was trimmed by 5 bases and J by 2 bases, leaving 7 bases between them. CDR3 in amino acids: CASSRQGNQPQHF. CDR3 sequence (DNA): TGTGCCAGCAGTCGACAGGGCAATCAGCCCCAGCATTTT.

This chain connects TRBV5-1 to TRBJ2-7, with a tentative D call TRBD1 (5 bases). Between the trimmed V and J ends, which lost 5 bases and 2 bases, there was a span of 11 bases. In germline, CDR1 is SGHRS, CDR2 YFSETQ. The CDR3 extends over 13 amino acids. DNA of the CDR3: TGCGCCAGCAGGGACACACCGCCCTACGAGCAGTACTTC. This codes for CASRDTPPYEQYF.

This chain joins TRBV7-9 and TRBJ2-1; 15 bases line up with TRBD2. The CDR3 is made up of 15 amino acids. The trim removed 5 bases at V and 9 bases at J, leaving 5 bases unmatched. CDR1 is SEHNR and CDR2 is FQNEAQ in the germline V gene (reference sequence). The CDR3 reads CASSPGTSGRSEQFF. CDR3 in DNA: TGTGCCAGCAGCCCAGGGACTAGCGGGAGGAGTGAGCAGTTCTTC.

The chain has TRBV28 and TRBJ1-6; D possibly corresponds to TRBD1 (5 bases). The CDR3 totals 16 residues. V lost 2 bases and J lost 7, with 15 bases in between. Germline-derived CDR1 and CDR2 are MDHEN and SYDVKM. The CDR3: CASSLETDGVNSPLHF. CDR3 in DNA: TGTGCCAGCAGTTTAGAGACAGATGGGGTCAATTCACCCCTCCACTTT.

The chain joins TRBV28 to TRBJ2-3, with TRBD1 matching 7 bases. Germline-derived CDR1 and CDR2 are MDHEN and SYDVKM. V shed 8 bases, J shed 2 bases, and the junction held 19 bases outside the gene matches. The CDR3 contains 18 residues. DNA of the CDR3: TGTGCCAGCCGCGCTCTGGGGTTGACAGGGCCTAACACAGATACGCAGTATTTT. This gives the protein CASRALGLTGPNTDTQYF.

The chain uses TRBV4-1 and TRBJ2-2, with 9 bases aligning to TRBD1. CDR3 size: 16 residues. With V trimmed by 5 bases and J by 4 bases, 8 bases remained unmatched. Germline V gene data show CDR1 as MGHRA and CDR2 as YSYEKL. The CDR3 DNA is TGCGCCAGCAGCTCAAACAGGGGGCGAGTCACCGGGGAGCTGTTTTTT. Translating it yields CASSSNRGRVTGELFF.

This chain uses TRBV14 with TRBJ1-1; TRBD1 might be the D (6 bases). The CDR3 has 15 residues. Germline V gives CDR1 SGHDN, CDR2 FVKESK. Deletions cut 8 bases from V and 6 bases from J, with 22 bases between. The CDR3 nucleotides are TGTGCCAGCGGGGACCTTAACAGGGAATTCGCTGAAGCTTTCTTT. Its protein product is CASGDLNREFAEAFF.

This chain uses TRBV19 with TRBJ2-7; 8 bases match TRBD1. There are 15 residues in the CDR3. V trimming: 5 bases; J trimming: 3 bases; junction bases outside the gene matches: 9. Germline CDR1 is LNHDA and CDR2 is SQIVND (reference sequence). CDR3 nucleotides: TGTGCCAGTAGTCCCGGACAGGGACCGTACTACGAGCAGTACTTC. It is translated as CASSPGQGPYYEQYF. Full variable domain (outside the CDR3, taken from reference TRBV19 and TRBJ2-7): DGGITQSPKYLFRKEGQNVTLSCEQNLNHDAMYWYRQDPGQGLRLIYYSQIVNDFQKGDIAEGYSVSREKKESFPLTVTSAQKNPTAFYLCASSPGQGPYYEQYFGPGTRLTVT.

The genes are TRBV15 and TRBJ1-1; tentatively, D is TRBD1 (5 bases). CDR3 length equals 12 residues. Germline V CDR1 and CDR2: LNHNV, YYDKDF (reference sequence). Trimming shortened V by 3 bases and J by 5 bases, and 7 bases separated the two germline ends. The CDR3 nucleotides are TGTGCCACCAGCAGGGGGGGGACTGAAGCTTTCTTT. Translation gives CATSRGGTEAFF.

This sequence joins TRBV11-2 and TRBJ2-7; a weak D match, TRBD2 (6 bases). The V end lost 1 base, the J end lost 7 bases, and 11 bases lay between the germline ends. The CDR3 length is 13 residues. Germline V lookup: CDR1 SGHAT, CDR2 FQNNGV. The CDR3 DNA sequence: TGTGCCAGCAGCTTAGTGGGGGGTGGTGAGCAGTACTTC. Translation gives CASSLVGGGEQYF.

The rearrangement uses TRBV6-5 and TRBJ1-5; 7 nucleotides align to TRBD1. V lost 2 bases, J lost 2 bases, and 3 bases stayed unmatched. The CDR3 is made up of 15 amino acids. CDR1 and CDR2 from the germline V gene are MNHEY and SVGAGI. The CDR3 sequence is CASSYTGQGNQPQHF. The CDR3 bases are TGTGCCAGCAGTTACACCGGACAGGGCAATCAGCCCCAGCATTTT.

The chain has TRBV11-3 and TRBJ1-2; D uncertain. Germline CDR1 is SGHNT and CDR2 is YENEEA. CDR3 length equals 13 residues. Trimming took off 3 bases at V and 6 bases at J, with 11 bases between the two ends. This CDR3 reads CASSLVEDHGYTF. The CDR3 nucleotides are TGTGCCAGCAGCTTGGTAGAGGATCATGGCTACACCTTC.

The chain recombines TRBV27 with TRBJ2-2, with D maybe TRBD2 (5 bases). V lost 0 bases to trimming and J lost 3 bases, with 14 bases between them. CDR1 MNHEY and CDR2 SMNVEV come from the germline V gene (reference sequence). This CDR3 has 17 residues. CDR3 sequence: CASSLSLAGGDTGELFF. The CDR3 DNA follows: TGTGCCAGCAGTTTATCTTTGGCCGGAGGAGACACCGGGGAGCTGTTTTTT.

This sequence joins TRBV30 and TRBJ1-2, with D hard to call. Between the trimmed V and J ends, which lost 0 bases and 2 bases, there was a span of 10 bases. CDR1 and CDR2 (germline): GTSNPN, SVGIG (reference sequence). This CDR3 spans 14 amino acids. For the CDR3, the DNA is TGTGCCTGGAGTGTAGCCACTAGAAACTATGGCTACACCTTC. It encodes CAWSVATRNYGYTF. The entire variable domain, with the rest obtained from reference TRBV30 and TRBJ1-2, is as follows: SQTIHQWPATLVQPVGSPLSLECTVEGTSNPNLYWYRQAAGRGLQLLFYSVGIGQISSEVPQNLSASRPQDRQFILSSKKLLLSDSGFYLCAWSVATRNYGYTFGSGTRLTVV.

The chain recombines TRBV5-1 with TRBJ2-7; 8 nucleotides line up with TRBD2. The CDR3 covers 14 residues. CDR1 is SGHRS and CDR2 is YFSETQ in the germline V gene. V was pared by 2 bases and J by 5 bases, with 6 bases of the junction left unmatched. The CDR3 region is CASSFSTSANEQYF. For the CDR3, the DNA is TGCGCCAGCAGCTTCTCGACTAGCGCCAACGAGCAGTACTTC. Full variable domain (missing parts from reference TRBV5-1 and TRBJ2-7): KAGVTQTPRYLIKTRGQQVTLSCSPISGHRSVSWYQQTPGQGLQFLFEYFSETQRNKGNFPGRFSGRQFSNSRSEMNVSTLELGDSALYLCASSFSTSANEQYFGPGTRLTVT.

This chain links TRBV28 with TRBJ2-6, with 7 bases aligning to TRBD1. Germline V gene data show CDR1 as MDHEN and CDR2 as SYDVKM. The CDR3 contains 19 residues. The V gene end was trimmed by 2 bases and the J gene end by 0 bases; junction bases not matched to a gene: 10. The CDR3 bases are TGTGCCAGCAGTTTAAACCCCGTGGGACAGAGCTCTGGGGCCAACGTCCTGACTTTC. The encoded protein is CASSLNPVGQSSGANVLTF.

This sequence joins TRBV4-1 and TRBJ1-1; D unclear. This CDR3 has 14 residues. Looked up from germline, CDR1 is MGHRA and CDR2 is YSYEKL. The germline V and J ends were trimmed by 1 base and 2 bases, with 8 bases remaining between them. The CDR3 region has the DNA TGCGCCAGCAGCCAAGGAGGAGGAAACACTGAAGCTTTCTTT. Translating it yields CASSQGGGNTEAFF.

V usage is TRBV6-5 and J usage is TRBJ2-3; 7 bases match TRBD2. Germline CDR1 reads MNHEY; CDR2 reads SVGAGI. This CDR3 has 14 residues. The V segment lost 8 bases and the J segment 3 bases; nucleotides outside the gene matches: 8. The CDR3 loop reads CASGRARGTDTQYF. The CDR3 DNA is TGTGCCAGCGGGAGGGCCCGCGGGACAGATACGCAGTATTTT.

The rearrangement joins TRBV29-1 to TRBJ2-4, with D tentatively TRBD1 (6 bases). CDR1 and CDR2 (germline): SQVTM, ANQGSEA. With 1 base removed from V and 8 bases from J, the gap between germline ends came to 12 bases. There are 13 residues in the CDR3. CDR3 region: CSVEGTEGDIQYF. CDR3 coding DNA: TGCAGCGTTGAAGGTACAGAGGGGGACATTCAGTACTTC.

The V call is TRBV6-1, the J call TRBJ2-7; D unresolved. This CDR3 region has 13 residues. V was trimmed by 5 bases and J by 4 bases, leaving 12 bases between them. Germline V CDR1 and CDR2: MNHNS, SASEGT. This CDR3 is CASSIRQIYEQYF. The CDR3 DNA reads as TGTGCCAGCAGTATCAGGCAGATTTACGAGCAGTACTTC.

The chain joins TRBV2 to TRBJ1-2, with D possibly TRBD1 on 6 matching bases. Trimming stripped 7 bases from V and 2 bases from J, with 11 bases between. Looked up from germline, CDR1 is SNHLY and CDR2 is FYNNEI. CDR3 length equals 13 residues. CDR3 in DNA: TGTGCCAGCAAGGGGGAGGGGAACTATGGCTACACCTTC. Its translation is CASKGEGNYGYTF.

This chain joins TRBV10-1 and TRBJ2-7; 10 bases are a match to TRBD1. This CDR3 spans 13 amino acids. The V segment lost 5 bases and the J segment 4 bases; nucleotides outside the gene matches: 2. Germline loops: CDR1 WNHNN, CDR2 SYGVQD (reference sequence). The CDR3 region is CASSRDRGYEQYF. CDR3 sequence (DNA): TGCGCCAGCAGTCGGGACAGGGGTTACGAGCAGTACTTC.

The gene calls are TRBV7-9 and TRBJ1-1; 10 nucleotides align to TRBD1. The CDR3 is 17 amino acids. The junction had 14 bases not matched to a gene; V was cut back by 6 bases and J by 4 bases. CDR1 is SEHNR, CDR2 FQNEAQ, per germline (reference sequence). The CDR3 nucleotides are TGTGCCAGCAGTTTTGGACAGGGGGGGACAACCTCCACTGAAGCTTTCTTT. Protein sequence: CASSFGQGGTTSTEAFF.

This chain connects TRBV7-6 to TRBJ2-3; 10 bases are shared with TRBD2. This CDR3 is built from 16 residues. With 2 bases clipped from V and 2 bases from J, the junction kept 4 bases outside the gene matches. The germline gives CDR1 SGHVS, CDR2 FNYEAQ. The CDR3 loop reads CASSLNSGGNTDTQYF. In nucleotides, the CDR3 is TGTGCCAGCAGCTTAAATAGCGGGGGGAACACAGATACGCAGTATTTT.

The gene calls are TRBV6-1 and TRBJ1-1, with D perhaps matching TRBD1 (6 bases). Per germline, CDR1 MNHNS and CDR2 SASEGT. The CDR3 contains 17 residues. The germline V and J ends were trimmed by 4 bases and 7 bases, with 25 bases remaining between them. As DNA, the CDR3 is TGTGCCAGCAGTGCCTCACAGGGAGAGACTACTTGGGGTGAAGCTTTCTTT. Encoded protein: CASSASQGETTWGEAFF.

The rearrangement joins TRBV2 to TRBJ1-1; no reliable D call. The CDR3 length is 14 residues. Germline V gene lookup returns CDR1 SNHLY and CDR2 FYNNEI. With 8 bases removed from V and 1 base from J, the gap between germline ends came to 14 bases. The CDR3: CASPSEAGNTEAFF. The CDR3 coding sequence is TGTGCCAGCCCTAGCGAGGCCGGGAACACTGAAGCTTTCTTT.

The rearrangement links TRBV27 to TRBJ1-4, with no clear D. Germline CDR1 and CDR2: MNHEY and SMNVEV (reference sequence). The CDR3 is 15 residues long. V was trimmed by 4 bases and J by 5 bases, leaving 14 bases between them. The CDR3 bases are TGTGCCAGCAGTTACCTCGCGGAAGCAAATGAAAAACTGTTTTTT. This gives the protein CASSYLAEANEKLFF.

J is TRBJ2-5 and V is TRBV11-3; D is unresolved. Germline V gene lookup returns CDR1 SGHNT and CDR2 YENEEA. The CDR3 runs to 13 residues. The ends were cut back, 5 bases at V and 4 bases at J, with 11 bases in the middle. The CDR3 here is CASSDWSGETQYF. The CDR3 DNA follows: TGTGCCAGCAGCGACTGGTCCGGAGAGACCCAGTACTTC.